Given below is one T cell receptor (beta chain) in context. Allocation to cohorts depended on clinical history reported by the participants. These data come from a study of blood T cell repertoires in COVID-19. Study details: The analysed material was cDNA or gDNA that came from T cells, B-cell-depleted T cells, or PBMCs.

This CDR3 has 12 amino acids. Germline loops: CDR1 MNHEY, CDR2 SVGAGI. V was trimmed by 4 bases and J by 7 bases, leaving 10 bases between them. Per the authors' pipeline: Amplification of reference gene primers provided the estimated nucleated cell counts. The table came from immunoSEQ multiplex PCR; TCRdb's copy has only in-frame clones and leaves some out. V, J and clone size reflect that table, while D and trimming were determined from the DNA. The sample has 400,000 or so clones, approximately 87% seen once. This sequence originates from a middle-aged man in a cohort exposed to, infected with or recovered from COVID-19 (not recorded which). This chain joins TRBV6-5 and TRBJ1-1; weak D call: TRBD1 (6 bases). Sequenced input: PBMCs or T cells enriched from blood (not recorded which). CDR3 DNA: TGTGCCAGCAGTTTTCGCAGGGGTGAAGCTTTCTTT. Amino acid sequence: CASSFRRGEAFF.